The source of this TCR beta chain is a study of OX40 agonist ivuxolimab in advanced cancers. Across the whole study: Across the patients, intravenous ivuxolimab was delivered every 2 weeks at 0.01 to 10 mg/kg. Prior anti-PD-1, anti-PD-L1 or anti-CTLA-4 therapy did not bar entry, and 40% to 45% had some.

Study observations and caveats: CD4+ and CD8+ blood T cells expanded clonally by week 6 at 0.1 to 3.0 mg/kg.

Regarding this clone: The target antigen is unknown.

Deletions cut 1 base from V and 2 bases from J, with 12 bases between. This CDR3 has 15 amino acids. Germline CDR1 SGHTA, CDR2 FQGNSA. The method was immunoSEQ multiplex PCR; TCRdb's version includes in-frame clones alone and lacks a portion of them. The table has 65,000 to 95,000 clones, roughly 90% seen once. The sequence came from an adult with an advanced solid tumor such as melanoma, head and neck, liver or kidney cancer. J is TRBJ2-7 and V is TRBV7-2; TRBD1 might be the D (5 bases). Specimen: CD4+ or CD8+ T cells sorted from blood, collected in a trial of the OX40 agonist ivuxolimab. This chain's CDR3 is CASSLDRQSTYEQYF. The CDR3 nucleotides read TGTGCCAGCAGCTTAGACAGGCAATCAACCTACGAGCAGTACTTC. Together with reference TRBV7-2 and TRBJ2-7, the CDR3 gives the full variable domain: GAGVSQSPSNKVTEKGKDVELRCDPISGHTALYWYRQSLGQGLEFLIYFQGNSAPDKSGLPSDRFSAERTGGSVSTLTIQRTQQEDSAVYLCASSLDRQSTYEQYFGPGTRLTVT.